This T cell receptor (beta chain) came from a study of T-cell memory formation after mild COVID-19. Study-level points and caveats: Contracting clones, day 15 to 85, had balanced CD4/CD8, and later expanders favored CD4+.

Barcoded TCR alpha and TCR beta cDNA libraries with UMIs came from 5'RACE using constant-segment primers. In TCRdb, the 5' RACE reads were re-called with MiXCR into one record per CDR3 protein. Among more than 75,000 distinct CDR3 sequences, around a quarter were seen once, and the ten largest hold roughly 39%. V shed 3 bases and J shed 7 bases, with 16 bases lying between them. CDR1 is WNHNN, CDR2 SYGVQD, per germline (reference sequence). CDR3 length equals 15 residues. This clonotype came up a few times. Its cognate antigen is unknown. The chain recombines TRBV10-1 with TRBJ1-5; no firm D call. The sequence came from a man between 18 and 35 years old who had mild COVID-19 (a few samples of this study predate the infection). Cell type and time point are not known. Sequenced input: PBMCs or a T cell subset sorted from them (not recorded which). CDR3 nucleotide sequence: TGCGCCAGCAGTGAAAGGCTCCTCTTTGGACAGCCCCAGCATTTT. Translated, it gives CASSERLLFGQPQHF.